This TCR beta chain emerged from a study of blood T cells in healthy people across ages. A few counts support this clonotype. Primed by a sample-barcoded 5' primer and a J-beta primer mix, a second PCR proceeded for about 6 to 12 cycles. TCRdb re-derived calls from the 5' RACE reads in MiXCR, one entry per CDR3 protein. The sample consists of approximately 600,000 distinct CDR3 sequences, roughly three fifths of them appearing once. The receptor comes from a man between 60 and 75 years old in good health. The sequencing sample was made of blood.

The DNA of the CDR3 is TGCAGTGCTGGACGGACTCCCCAAGAGACCCAGTACTTC. Encoded protein: CSAGRTPQETQYF. This chain links TRBV20-1 with TRBJ2-5; possibly TRBD2 for D (5 bases). Trimming removed 5 bases at V and 1 base at J, with 11 bases between. Per germline, CDR1 DFQATT and CDR2 SNEGSKA (reference sequence). CDR3 length equals 13 residues.